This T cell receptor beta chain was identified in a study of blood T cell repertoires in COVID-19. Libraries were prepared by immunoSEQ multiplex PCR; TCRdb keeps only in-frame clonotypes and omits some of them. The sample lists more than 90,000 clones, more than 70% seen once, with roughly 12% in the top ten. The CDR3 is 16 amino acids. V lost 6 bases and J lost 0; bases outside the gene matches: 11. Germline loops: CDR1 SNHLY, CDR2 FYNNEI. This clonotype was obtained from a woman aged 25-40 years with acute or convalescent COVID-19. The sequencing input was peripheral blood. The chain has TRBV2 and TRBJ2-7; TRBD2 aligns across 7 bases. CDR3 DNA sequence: TGTGCCAGCAGCTTCACCGTGGGGGGGAGCTCCTACGAGCAGTACTTC. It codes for CASSFTVGGSSYEQYF. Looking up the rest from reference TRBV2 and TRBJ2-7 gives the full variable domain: EPEVTQTPSHQVTQMGQEVILRCVPISNHLYFYWYRQILGQKVEFLVSFYNNEISEKSEIFDDQFSVERPDGSNFTLKIRSTKLEDSAMYFCASSFTVGGSSYEQYFGPGTRLTVT.